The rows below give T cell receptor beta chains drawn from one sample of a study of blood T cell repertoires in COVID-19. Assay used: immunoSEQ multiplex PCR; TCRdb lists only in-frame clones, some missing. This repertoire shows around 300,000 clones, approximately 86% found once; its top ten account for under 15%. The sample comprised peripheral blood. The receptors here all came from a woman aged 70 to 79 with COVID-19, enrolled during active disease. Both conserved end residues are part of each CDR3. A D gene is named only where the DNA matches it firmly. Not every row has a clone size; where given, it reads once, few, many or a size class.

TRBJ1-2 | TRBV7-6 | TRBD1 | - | TGTGCCAGCAGCTCATTTAGGGACAGGGGAGGCTACACCTTC | CASSSFRDRGGYTF
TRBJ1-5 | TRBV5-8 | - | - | TGTGCCAGCAGCTTGGTTGGGTTGCAGGGGCAGCCCCAGCATTTT | CASSLVGLQGQPQHF
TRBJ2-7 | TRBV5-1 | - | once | TGCGCCAGCAGCCGGACAGCGATAGAGGACGAGCAGTACTTC | CASSRTAIEDEQYF
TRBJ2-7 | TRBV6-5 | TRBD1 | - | TGTGCCAGCTCCCGGGACAGCCTCTACGAGCAGTACTTC | CASSRDSLYEQYF
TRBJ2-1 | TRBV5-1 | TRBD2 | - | TGCGCCAGCATGGGAGGACTAGCGGGGAACAATGAGCAGTTCTTC | CASMGGLAGNNEQFF
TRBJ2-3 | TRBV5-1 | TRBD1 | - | TGCGCCAGCAGCCCTCGGACAGGGGTAGCGGATACGCAGTATTTT | CASSPRTGVADTQYF
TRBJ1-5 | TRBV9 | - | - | TGTGCCAGCAGCTCCCTCGGTAATCAGCCCCAGCATTTT | CASSSLGNQPQHF
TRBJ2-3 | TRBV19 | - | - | TGTGCCAGTAGTATAGGTCGGGAGGATACGCAGTATTTT | CASSIGREDTQYF
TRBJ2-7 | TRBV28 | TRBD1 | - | TGTGCCACTACGACAGGGGGCCCTGGCTACGAGCAGTACTTC | CATTTGGPGYEQYF
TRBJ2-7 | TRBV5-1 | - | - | TGCGCCAGCAGCTACGGAGGGGACGAGCAGTACTTC | CASSYGGDEQYF
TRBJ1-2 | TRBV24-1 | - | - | TGTGCCACCAGTGACCCATTGGGCAGGGAGGGTGGCTACACCTTC | CATSDPLGREGGYTF
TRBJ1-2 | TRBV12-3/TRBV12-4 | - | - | TGTGCCAGCAGTTTTGGCGGAGGCGGCTACACCTTC | CASSFGGGGYTF
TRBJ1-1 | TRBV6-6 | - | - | TGTGCCAGCAGTCCTAACACTGAAGCTTTCTTT | CASSPNTEAFF
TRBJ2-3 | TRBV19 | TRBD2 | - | TGTGCCAGTAGTATGGGTAGCGGGGGGTTAAGGGATACGCAGTATTTT | CASSMGSGGLRDTQYF
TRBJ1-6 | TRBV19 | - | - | TGTGCCAGTAGTACGGACAGTTGGACACCCCTCCACTTT | CASSTDSWTPLHF
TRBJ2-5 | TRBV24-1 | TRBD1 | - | TGTGCCACCAGTGATTTAGGGGCAGGGGGCCGGTTAGAGACCCAGTACTTC | CATSDLGAGGRLETQYF
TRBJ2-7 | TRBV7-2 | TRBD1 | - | TGTGCCAGCAGCTTAGATAGGGGGCCCTACGAGCAGTACTTC | CASSLDRGPYEQYF
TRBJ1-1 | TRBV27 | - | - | TGTGCCAGCAGTTTAGGAGGGCCGGGGGCTGAAGCTTTCTTT | CASSLGGPGAEAFF
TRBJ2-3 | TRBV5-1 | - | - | TGCGCCAGCAGCTTGGAGTTAGACACAGATACGCAGTATTTT | CASSLELDTDTQYF
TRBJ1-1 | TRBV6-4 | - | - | TGTGCCAGCAGTCAGGAGGGCACCAACACTGAAGCTTTCTTT | CASSQEGTNTEAFF
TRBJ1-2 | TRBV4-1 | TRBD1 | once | TGCGCCAGCAGCCAGTACCGGGACAGGAGCTATGGCTACACCTTC | CASSQYRDRSYGYTF